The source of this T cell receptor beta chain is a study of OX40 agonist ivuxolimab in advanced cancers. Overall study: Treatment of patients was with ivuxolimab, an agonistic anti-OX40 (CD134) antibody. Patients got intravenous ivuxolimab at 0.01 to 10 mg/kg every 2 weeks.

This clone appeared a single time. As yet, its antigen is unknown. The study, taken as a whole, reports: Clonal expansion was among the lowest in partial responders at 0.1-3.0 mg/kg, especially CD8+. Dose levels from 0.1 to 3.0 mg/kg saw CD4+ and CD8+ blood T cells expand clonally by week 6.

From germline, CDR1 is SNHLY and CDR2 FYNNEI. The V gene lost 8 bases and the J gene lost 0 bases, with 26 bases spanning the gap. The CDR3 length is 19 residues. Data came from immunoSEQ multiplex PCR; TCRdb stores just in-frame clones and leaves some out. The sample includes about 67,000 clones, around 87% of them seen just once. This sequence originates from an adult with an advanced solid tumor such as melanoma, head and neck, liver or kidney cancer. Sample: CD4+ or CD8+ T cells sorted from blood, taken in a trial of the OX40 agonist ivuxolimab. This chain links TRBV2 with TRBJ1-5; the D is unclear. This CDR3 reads CASPKQLRVNTDSNQPQHF. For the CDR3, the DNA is TGTGCCAGCCCCAAACAACTAAGAGTGAATACCGATAGCAATCAGCCCCAGCATTTT. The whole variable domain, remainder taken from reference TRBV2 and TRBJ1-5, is EPEVTQTPSHQVTQMGQEVILRCVPISNHLYFYWYRQILGQKVEFLVSFYNNEISEKSEIFDDQFSVERPDGSNFTLKIRSTKLEDSAMYFCASPKQLRVNTDSNQPQHFGDGTRLSIL.